This paragraph covers one T cell receptor beta chain sequence. Antigen specificity is unknown. This sample was taken from a study of a mutant IDH1 vaccine in newly diagnosed glioma. There are 17 residues in the CDR3. Per germline, CDR1 SGHVT and CDR2 SQSDAQ. Trimming cost V 5 bases and J 4 bases, with 20 bases left between them. This sample's time point: week 47, end of study. Topical imiquimod accompanied each vaccine dose, which consisted of 300 ug of mutant IDH1 20-mer peptide. Each patient was administered eight vaccinations, scheduled in weeks 1, 3, 5, 7, 11, 15, 19 and 23. The assay was immunoSEQ multiplex PCR, and TCRdb's table has in-frame clones only and misses some. Among about 90,000 clones listed, roughly 90% were seen once.

The receptor's source is a woman in her fifties or sixties with glioma. The chain employs TRBV7-4 and TRBJ1-4; D gene unclear. Sequenced material: PBMCs, taken from a glioma patient whose treatment included an IDH1 peptide vaccine. The DNA for the CDR3 is TGTGCCAGCAGCCTAGGAGGCAGTGCCTCGTTTAATGAAAAACTGTTTTTT. This gives the protein CASSLGGSASFNEKLFF.